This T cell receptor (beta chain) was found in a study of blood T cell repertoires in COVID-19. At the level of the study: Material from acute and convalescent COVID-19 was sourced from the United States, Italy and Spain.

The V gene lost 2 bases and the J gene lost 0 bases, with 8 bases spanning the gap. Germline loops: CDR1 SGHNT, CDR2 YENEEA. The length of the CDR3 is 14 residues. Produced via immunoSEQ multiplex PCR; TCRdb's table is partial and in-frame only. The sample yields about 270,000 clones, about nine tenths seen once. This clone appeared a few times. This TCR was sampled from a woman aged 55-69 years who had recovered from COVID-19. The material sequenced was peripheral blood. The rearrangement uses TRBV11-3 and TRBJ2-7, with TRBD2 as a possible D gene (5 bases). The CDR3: CASSLQRNSYEQYF. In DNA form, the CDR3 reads TGTGCCAGCAGCTTACAGCGGAACTCCTACGAGCAGTACTTC.